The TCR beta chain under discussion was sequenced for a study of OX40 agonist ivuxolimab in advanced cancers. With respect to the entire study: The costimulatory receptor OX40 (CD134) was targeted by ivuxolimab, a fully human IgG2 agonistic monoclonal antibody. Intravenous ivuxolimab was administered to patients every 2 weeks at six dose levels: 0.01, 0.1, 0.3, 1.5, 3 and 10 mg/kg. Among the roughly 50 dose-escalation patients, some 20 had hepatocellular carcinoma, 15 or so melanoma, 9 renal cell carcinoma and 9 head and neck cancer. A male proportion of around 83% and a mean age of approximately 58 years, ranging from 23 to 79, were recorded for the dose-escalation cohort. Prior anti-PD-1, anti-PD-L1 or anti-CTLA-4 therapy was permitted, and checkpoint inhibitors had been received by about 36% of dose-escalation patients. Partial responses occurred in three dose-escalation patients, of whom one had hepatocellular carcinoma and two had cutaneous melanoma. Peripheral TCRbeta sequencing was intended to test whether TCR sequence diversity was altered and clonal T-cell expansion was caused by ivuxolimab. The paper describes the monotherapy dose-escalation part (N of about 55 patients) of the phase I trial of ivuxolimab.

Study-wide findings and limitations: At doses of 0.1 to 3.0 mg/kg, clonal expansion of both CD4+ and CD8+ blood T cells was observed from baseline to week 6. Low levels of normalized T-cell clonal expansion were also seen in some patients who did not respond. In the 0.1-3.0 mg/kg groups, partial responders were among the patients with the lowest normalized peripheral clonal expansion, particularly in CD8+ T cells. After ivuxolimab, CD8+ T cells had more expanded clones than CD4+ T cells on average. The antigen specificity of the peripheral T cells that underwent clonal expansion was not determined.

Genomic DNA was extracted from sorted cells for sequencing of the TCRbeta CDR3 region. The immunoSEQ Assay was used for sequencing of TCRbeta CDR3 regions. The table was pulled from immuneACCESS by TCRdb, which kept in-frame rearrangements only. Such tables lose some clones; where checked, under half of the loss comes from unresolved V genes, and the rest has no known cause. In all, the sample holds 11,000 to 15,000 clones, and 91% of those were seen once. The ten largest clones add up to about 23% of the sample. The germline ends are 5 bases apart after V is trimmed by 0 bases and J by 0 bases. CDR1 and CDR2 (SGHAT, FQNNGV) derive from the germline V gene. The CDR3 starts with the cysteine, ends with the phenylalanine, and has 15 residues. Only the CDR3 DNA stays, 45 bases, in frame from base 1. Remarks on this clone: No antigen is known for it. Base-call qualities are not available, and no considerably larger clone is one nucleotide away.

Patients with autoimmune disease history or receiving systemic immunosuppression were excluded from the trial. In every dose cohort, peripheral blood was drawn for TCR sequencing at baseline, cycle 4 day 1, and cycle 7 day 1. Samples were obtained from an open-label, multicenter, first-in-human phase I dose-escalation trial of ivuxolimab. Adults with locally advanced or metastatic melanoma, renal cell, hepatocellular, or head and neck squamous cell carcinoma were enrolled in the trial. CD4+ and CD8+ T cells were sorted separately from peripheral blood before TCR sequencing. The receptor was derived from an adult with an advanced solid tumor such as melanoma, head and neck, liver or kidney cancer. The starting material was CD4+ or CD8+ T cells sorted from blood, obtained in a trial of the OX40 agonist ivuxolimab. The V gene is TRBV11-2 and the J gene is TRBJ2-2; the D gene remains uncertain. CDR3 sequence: CASSLEATNTGELFF. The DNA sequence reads TGTGCCAGCAGCTTAGAGGCGACGAACACCGGGGAGCTGTTTTTT. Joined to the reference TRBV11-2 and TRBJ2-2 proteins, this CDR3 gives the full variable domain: EAGVAQSPRYKIIEKRQSVAFWCNPISGHATLYWYQQILGQGPKLLIQFQNNGVVDDSQLPKDRFSAERLKGVDSTLKIQPAKLEDSAVYLCASSLEATNTGELFFGEGSRLTVL.